Following are 6 T cell receptor beta chains from one sample sequenced in a study of blood T cell repertoires in COVID-19. Measured with immunoSEQ multiplex PCR; TCRdb has only the in-frame clones, and not every one. Counted here are around 700,000 clones, about 87% occurring once; the ten biggest clones make up approximately 0.3%. The source material was peripheral blood. These receptors all come from a young woman with acute or convalescent COVID-19.

The CDR3 DNA reads as TGCGCCAGCAGCTCCCTAAAACCCGGGACAGGGGGTTCGAACACTGAAGCTTTCTTT. It translates to CASSSLKPGTGGSNTEAFF. The chain employs TRBV5-1 and TRBJ1-1, with TRBD1 identical over 11 bases. This CDR3 region has 19 residues. After removal of 3 bases from V and 1 base from J, the junction contained 14 bases not matched to a gene. The germline CDR1 and CDR2 sequences are SGHRS and YFSETQ.

The chain has TRBV18 and TRBJ2-1; the D gene is possibly TRBD1 (6 bases). The CDR3 is made up of 16 amino acids. In germline, CDR1 is KGHSH, CDR2 LQKENI. V lost 3 bases to trimming and J lost 6 bases, with 18 bases between them. CDR3 DNA sequence: TGTGCCAGCTCACCGGTTCTAGGGGACATCCCCAATGAGCAGTTCTTC. Translated, it gives CASSPVLGDIPNEQFF.

The chain uses TRBV7-9 and TRBJ1-5; 8 bases are shared with TRBD1. V was clipped by 5 bases and J by 7 bases; unmatched bases: 13. The CDR3 runs to 16 residues. Germline-derived CDR1 and CDR2 are SEHNR and FQNEAQ (reference sequence). The CDR3 here is CASSRDYRGKGQPQHF. The DNA for the CDR3 is TGTGCCAGCAGCCGTGATTACAGGGGGAAGGGCCAGCCCCAGCATTTT.

The rearrangement links TRBV6-6 to TRBJ1-1; 7 bases match TRBD1. The germline gives CDR1 MNHNY, CDR2 SVGAGI (reference sequence). The CDR3 sequence is 10 residues long. The ends lost 7 bases at V and 7 bases at J; junction bases unmatched: 0. CDR3 protein: CASNRGEAFF. CDR3 nucleotides: TGTGCCAGCAACAGGGGTGAAGCTTTCTTT.

This clone is a singleton in its sample. The rearrangement uses TRBV7-9 and TRBJ1-6; 7 nucleotides agree with TRBD1. The V gene's germline CDR1 is SEHNR and CDR2 FQNEAQ (reference sequence). With V trimmed by 1 base and J by 10 bases, 4 bases remained unmatched. This CDR3 comprises 14 residues. In nucleotides, the CDR3 is TGTGCCAGCAGCTTAGACAGGGGATTCTCACCCCTCCACTTT. It translates to CASSLDRGFSPLHF.

This rearrangement joins TRBV27 to TRBJ1-1, with D possibly matching TRBD1 (6 bases). This CDR3 has 13 residues. V was shortened by 0 bases and J by 8 bases, with 10 bases between the two germline ends. Per germline, CDR1 MNHEY and CDR2 SMNVEV (reference sequence). The CDR3 nucleotides are TGTGCCAGCAGTTTATCCGAGGGGGTCGAAGCTTTCTTT. This translates into CASSLSEGVEAFF.